These T cell receptor beta chains were read from a single sample in a study of regulatory T cells in long-lasting Graves disease. One entry per CDR3 protein, called by TCRdb with MiXCR from the multiplex PCR reads. The sample shows around 450,000 distinct CDR3 sequences, about 15% of them seen only once. This same sample was also taken into another study, of T cells in Graves' hyperthyroidism and ophthalmopathy.

Source: peripheral blood mononuclear cells (PBMCs), taken at new diagnosis, from a patient treated with antithyroid drugs. The receptors stem from a woman in her thirties with Graves disease. Both conserved end residues are trimmed from each CDR3. A D gene is named only where the DNA matches it firmly.

TRBV7-6 | - | ASSLSGLGETQY
TRBV20-1 | - | SARGQGWDNEQF
TRBV27 | TRBD2 | ASSLLGTSGSNEQF
TRBV7-8 | - | ASSHPIQGQETQY
TRBV4-1 | TRBD2 | ASSPGGDYLTDTQY
TRBV10-3 | - | AISELGPMNTEAF
TRBV6-2/TRBV6-3 | - | ASSEYAGALAATNEKLF
TRBV20-1 | TRBD2 | SAIGGTGGKGTQY
TRBV20-1 | - | SARKGKVEKLF
TRBV7-8 | TRBD1 | ASSAPGQGHYGYT
TRBV20-1 | - | SARMGKKPQH
TRBV12-3/TRBV12-4 | - | ASGLRGNQY
TRBV2 | - | ASSRQTNSPLH
TRBV27 | - | ASSHNHELVVNEQF
TRBV12-3/TRBV12-4 | - | ASSLGGYSNQPQH
TRBV20-1 | TRBD2 | SARGAGGGSDTQY
TRBV13 | - | ASSFGTQNTGELF
TRBV20-1 | - | SARDLNEQY
TRBV11-2 | TRBD2 | ASSLASAGGKEF
TRBV11-2 | TRBD1 | ASSLGQGSSYEQY
TRBV27 | - | ASSLVRDYEQY
TRBV18 | - | ASSSGRGAEAF
TRBV5-1 | TRBD2 | ASSPRLGTSGIEQF
TRBV29-1 | TRBD2 | SGIAGGPADTQY
TRBV3-1 | TRBD2 | ASSQDRWASGSYLQETQY
TRBV6-1 | - | ASSQVRLNEQF
TRBV6-5 | - | ASSYSSWNQLGETQY
TRBV2 | TRBD2 | ASMGTSGRANEQF
TRBV5-1 | TRBD2 | ASSLVGLAGSDEQY
TRBV27 | - | ASSLRGDNWDTQY
TRBV30 | - | AWSVGQGGQPQH
TRBV11-2 | - | ASSLVTGSSYNEQF
TRBV7-9 | - | ASSLVRAISYEQY
TRBV7-2 | TRBD2 | ASSLTLGGSRFNEQF
TRBV28 | - | ASRTRGAHSYEQY
TRBV5-1 | TRBD2 | ASSLLGLAGSGANVLT
TRBV27 | - | ASSLRGSNYGYT